This T cell receptor beta chain was recovered during a study of blood T cell repertoires in COVID-19. Looking at the study overall: Whether acute or convalescent, the COVID-19 samples came from the United States, Italy and Spain. T cells, B-cell-depleted T cells, or PBMCs supplied cDNA or gDNA.

Original processing notes: Using reference gene primer amplification, nucleated cell counts were estimated. Clones were read by immunoSEQ multiplex PCR, and TCRdb kept only the in-frame ones, dropping some. From that table come the V and J calls and clone size; the DNA was used to work out D and trimming. There are around 63,000 clones in the sample; about 90% occur only once, and less than 20% lies in the top ten. V trimming: 3 bases; J trimming: 4 bases; junction bases outside the gene matches: 4. The length of the CDR3 is 15 residues. Germline V gives CDR1 SGHTS, CDR2 YDEGEE. The TCR originated in a woman of 80 years or more with active COVID-19. The rearrangement links TRBV5-8 to TRBJ2-2; 9 nucleotides align to TRBD1. Material: peripheral blood. This CDR3 is CASSSGTGSTGELFF. CDR3 nucleotide sequence: TGTGCCAGCAGCTCCGGGACAGGGAGCACCGGGGAGCTGTTTTTT.